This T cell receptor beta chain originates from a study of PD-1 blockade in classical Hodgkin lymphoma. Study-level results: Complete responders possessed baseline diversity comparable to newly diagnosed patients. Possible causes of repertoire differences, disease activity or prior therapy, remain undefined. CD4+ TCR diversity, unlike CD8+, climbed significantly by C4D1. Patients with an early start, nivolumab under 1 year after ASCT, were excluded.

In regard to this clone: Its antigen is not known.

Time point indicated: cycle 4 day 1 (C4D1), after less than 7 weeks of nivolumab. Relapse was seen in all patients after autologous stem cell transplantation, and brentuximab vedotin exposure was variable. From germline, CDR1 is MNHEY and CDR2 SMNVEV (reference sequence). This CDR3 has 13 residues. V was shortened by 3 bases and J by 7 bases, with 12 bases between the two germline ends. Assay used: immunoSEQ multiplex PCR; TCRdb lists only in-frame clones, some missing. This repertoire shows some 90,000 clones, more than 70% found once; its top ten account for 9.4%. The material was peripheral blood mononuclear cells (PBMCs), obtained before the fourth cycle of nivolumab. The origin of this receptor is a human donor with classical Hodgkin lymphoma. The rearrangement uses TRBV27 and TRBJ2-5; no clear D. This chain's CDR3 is CASSLVRLGTQYF. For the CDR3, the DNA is TGTGCCAGCAGTTTGGTGAGGCTGGGGACCCAGTACTTC.